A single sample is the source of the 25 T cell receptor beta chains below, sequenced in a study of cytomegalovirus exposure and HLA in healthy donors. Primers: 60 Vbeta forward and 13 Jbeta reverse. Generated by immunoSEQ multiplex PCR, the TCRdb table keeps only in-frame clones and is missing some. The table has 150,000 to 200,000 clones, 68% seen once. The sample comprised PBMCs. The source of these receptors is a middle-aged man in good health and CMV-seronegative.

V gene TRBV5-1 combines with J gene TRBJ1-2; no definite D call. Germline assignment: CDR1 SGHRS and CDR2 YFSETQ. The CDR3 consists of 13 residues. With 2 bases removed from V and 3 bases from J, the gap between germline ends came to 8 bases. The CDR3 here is CASSLSPDYGYTF. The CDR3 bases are TGCGCCAGCAGCTTATCCCCAGACTATGGCTACACCTTC.

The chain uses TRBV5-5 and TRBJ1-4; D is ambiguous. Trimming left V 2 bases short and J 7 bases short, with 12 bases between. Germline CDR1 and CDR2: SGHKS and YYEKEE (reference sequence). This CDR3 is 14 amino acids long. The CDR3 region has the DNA TGTGCCAGCAGCTTTATGGAGGCCAGTGAAAAACTGTTTTTT. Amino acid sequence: CASSFMEASEKLFF.

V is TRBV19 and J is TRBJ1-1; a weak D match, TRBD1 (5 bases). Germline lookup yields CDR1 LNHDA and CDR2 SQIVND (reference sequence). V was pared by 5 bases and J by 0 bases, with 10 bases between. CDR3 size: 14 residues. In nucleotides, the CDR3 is TGTGCCAGTAGTCCAGTAGGGGTGAACACTGAAGCTTTCTTT. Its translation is CASSPVGVNTEAFF.

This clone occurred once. CDR3 protein: CASSPRAGANTGELFF. The CDR3, as DNA: TGTGCCAGCAGCCCCCGGGCAGGGGCGAACACCGGGGAGCTGTTTTTT. V usage is TRBV5-4 and J usage is TRBJ2-2; D might be TRBD1 (6 bases). The CDR3 sequence is 16 residues long. The germline V and J ends were trimmed by 4 bases and 0 bases, with 13 bases remaining between them. Per germline, CDR1 SGHNT and CDR2 YYREEE (reference sequence). Full variable domain (missing parts from reference TRBV5-4 and TRBJ2-2): ETGVTQSPTHLIKTRGQQVTLRCSSQSGHNTVSWYQQALGQGPQFIFQYYREEENGRGNFPPRFSGLQFPNYSSELNVNALELDDSALYLCASSPRAGANTGELFFGEGSRLTVL.

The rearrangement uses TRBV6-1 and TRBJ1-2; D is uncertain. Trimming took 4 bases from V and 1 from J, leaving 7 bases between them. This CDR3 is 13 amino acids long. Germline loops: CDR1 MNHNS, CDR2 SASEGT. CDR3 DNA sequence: TGTGCCAGCAGTGGGAGGGTTAACTATGGCTACACCTTC. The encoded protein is CASSGRVNYGYTF.

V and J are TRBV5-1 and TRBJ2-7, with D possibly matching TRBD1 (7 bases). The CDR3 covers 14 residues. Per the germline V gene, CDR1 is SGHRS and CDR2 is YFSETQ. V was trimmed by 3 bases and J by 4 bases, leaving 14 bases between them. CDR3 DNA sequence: TGCGCCAGCAGCTCCGGGGCAGGGGGGTACGAGCAGTACTTC. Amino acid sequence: CASSSGAGGYEQYF.

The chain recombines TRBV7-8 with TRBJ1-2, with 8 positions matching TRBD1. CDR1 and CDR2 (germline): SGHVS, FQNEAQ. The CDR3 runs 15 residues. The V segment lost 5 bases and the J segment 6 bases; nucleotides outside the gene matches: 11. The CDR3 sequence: CASSPQQVTGDGYTF. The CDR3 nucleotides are TGTGCCAGCAGCCCACAGCAGGTGACAGGGGATGGCTACACCTTC.

In DNA form, the CDR3 reads TGTGCCAGCAGTTACTCTGAGGCTTCCAGCCGGCTCGAAGCTTTCTTT. Translated: CASSYSEASSRLEAFF. The chain is built from TRBV6-5 and TRBJ1-1; no definite D call. Germline V gives CDR1 MNHEY, CDR2 SVGAGI. The CDR3 covers 16 residues. V dropped 0 bases and J dropped 8 bases, with 19 bases sitting between them.

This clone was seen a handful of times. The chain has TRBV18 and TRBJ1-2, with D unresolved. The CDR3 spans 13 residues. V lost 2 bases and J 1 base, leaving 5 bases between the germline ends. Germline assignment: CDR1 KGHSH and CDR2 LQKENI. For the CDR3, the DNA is TGTGCCAGCTCACCAGACAATAACTATGGCTACACCTTC. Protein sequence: CASSPDNNYGYTF.

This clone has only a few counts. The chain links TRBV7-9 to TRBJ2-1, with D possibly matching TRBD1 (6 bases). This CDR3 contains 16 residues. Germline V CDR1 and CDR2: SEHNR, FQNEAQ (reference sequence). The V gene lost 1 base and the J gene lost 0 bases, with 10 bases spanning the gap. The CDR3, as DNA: TGTGCCAGCAGCTTAGTCTGGACAGCCTCCTACAATGAGCAGTTCTTC. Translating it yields CASSLVWTASYNEQFF.

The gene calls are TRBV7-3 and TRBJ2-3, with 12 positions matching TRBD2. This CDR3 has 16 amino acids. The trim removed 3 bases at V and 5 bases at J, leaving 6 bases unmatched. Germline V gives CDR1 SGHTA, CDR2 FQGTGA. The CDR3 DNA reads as TGTGCCAGCAGCTTCCAACTAGCGGGGGGAAGAGATACGCAGTATTTT. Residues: CASSFQLAGGRDTQYF.

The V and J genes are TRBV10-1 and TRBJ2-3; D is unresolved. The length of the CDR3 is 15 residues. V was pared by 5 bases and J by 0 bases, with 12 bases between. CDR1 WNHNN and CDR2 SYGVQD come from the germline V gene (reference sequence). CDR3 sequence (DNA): TGCGCCAGCAGTCTGCATCCTACTAGCACAGATACGCAGTATTTT. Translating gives CASSLHPTSTDTQYF.

CDR3 loop: CASSRTGVSAYNEQFF. The CDR3, as DNA: TGTGCCAGCAGCCGTACAGGGGTTAGCGCCTACAATGAGCAGTTCTTC. The chain employs TRBV7-9 and TRBJ2-1; 7 nucleotides align to TRBD1. In germline, CDR1 is SEHNR, CDR2 FQNEAQ (reference sequence). V lost 5 bases, J lost 2 bases, and 9 bases stayed unmatched. CDR3 size: 16 residues. The whole variable domain, remainder taken from reference TRBV7-9 and TRBJ2-1, is DTGVSQNPRHKITKRGQNVTFRCDPISEHNRLYWYRQTLGQGPEFLTYFQNEAQLEKSRLLSDRFSAERPKGSFSTLEIQRTEQGDSAMYLCASSRTGVSAYNEQFFGPGTRLTVL.

The CDR3 bases are TGTGCCAGCAGCTCCGGGAGGGCCTCCATCAATGAGCAGTTCTTC. This translates into CASSSGRASINEQFF. The rearrangement uses TRBV11-3 and TRBJ2-1, with 8 bases fitting TRBD2. This CDR3 is built from 15 residues. Germline V gene sequence: CDR1 SGHNT, CDR2 YENEEA. V lost 4 bases and J lost 6; bases outside the gene matches: 8. Together with reference TRBV11-3 and TRBJ2-1, the CDR3 gives the full variable domain: EAGVVQSPRYKIIEKKQPVAFWCNPISGHNTLYWYLQNLGQGPELLIRYENEEAVDDSQLPKDRFSAERLKGVDSTLKIQPAELGDSAVYLCASSSGRASINEQFFGPGTRLTVL.

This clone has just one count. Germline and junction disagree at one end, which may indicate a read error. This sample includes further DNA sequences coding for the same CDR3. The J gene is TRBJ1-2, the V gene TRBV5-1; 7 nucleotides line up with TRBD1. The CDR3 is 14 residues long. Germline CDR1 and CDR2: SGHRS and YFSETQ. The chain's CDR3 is CASSLLEGAGGYTF. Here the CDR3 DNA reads TGCGCTAGCAGCTTGTTGGAGGGGGCGGGCGGCTACACCTTC. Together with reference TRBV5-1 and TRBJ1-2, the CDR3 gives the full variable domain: KAGVTQTPRYLIKTRGQQVTLSCSPISGHRSVSWYQQTPGQGLQFLFEYFSETQRNKGNFPGRFSGRQFSNSRSEMNVSTLELGDSALYLCASSLLEGAGGYTFGSGTRLTVV.

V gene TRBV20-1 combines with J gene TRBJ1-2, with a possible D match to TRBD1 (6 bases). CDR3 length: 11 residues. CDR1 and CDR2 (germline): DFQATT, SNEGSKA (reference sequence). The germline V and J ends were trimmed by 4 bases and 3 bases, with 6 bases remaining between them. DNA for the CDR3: TGCAGTGCTAAGGGGGACTATGGCTACACCTTC. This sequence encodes CSAKGDYGYTF.

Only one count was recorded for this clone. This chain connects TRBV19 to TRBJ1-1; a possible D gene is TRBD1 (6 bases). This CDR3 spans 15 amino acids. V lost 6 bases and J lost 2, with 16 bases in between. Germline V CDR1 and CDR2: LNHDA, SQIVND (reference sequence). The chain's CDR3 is CASRQYADSNTEAFF. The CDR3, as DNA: TGTGCCAGTAGACAGTATGCGGACAGCAACACTGAAGCTTTCTTT.

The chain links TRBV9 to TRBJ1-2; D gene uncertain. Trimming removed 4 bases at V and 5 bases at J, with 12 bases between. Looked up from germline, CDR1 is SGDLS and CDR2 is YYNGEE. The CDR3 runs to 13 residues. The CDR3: CASSLNEGYGYTF. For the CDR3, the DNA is TGTGCCAGCAGCTTAAATGAGGGATATGGCTACACCTTC.

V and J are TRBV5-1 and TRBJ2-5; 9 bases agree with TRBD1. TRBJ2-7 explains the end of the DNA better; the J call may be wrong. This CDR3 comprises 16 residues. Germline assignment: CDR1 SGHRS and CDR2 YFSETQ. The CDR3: CASSPEQGAQSYEQYF. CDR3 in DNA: TGCGCCAGCAGCCCGGAACAGGGGGCGCAGTCCTACGAGCAGTACTTC.

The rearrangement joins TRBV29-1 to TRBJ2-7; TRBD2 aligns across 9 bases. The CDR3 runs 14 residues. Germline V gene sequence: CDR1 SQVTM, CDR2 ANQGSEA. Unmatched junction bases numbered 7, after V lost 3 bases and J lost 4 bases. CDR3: CSVDSSGGRYEQYF. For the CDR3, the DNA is TGCAGCGTTGATAGTAGCGGGGGCCGTTACGAGCAGTACTTC.

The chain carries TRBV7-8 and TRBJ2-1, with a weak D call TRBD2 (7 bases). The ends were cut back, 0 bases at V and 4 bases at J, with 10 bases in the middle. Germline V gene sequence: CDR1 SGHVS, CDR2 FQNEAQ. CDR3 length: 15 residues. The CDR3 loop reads CASSLAGGRYNEQFF. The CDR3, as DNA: TGTGCCAGCAGCTTAGCGGGGGGGCGTTACAATGAGCAGTTCTTC.

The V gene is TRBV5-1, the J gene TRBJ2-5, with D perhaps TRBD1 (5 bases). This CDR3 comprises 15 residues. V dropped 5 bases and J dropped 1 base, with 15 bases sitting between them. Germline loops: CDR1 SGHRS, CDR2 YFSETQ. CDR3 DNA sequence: TGCGCCAGCAGACCGCAGACAGCCGTCCAAGAGACCCAGTACTTC. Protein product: CASRPQTAVQETQYF.

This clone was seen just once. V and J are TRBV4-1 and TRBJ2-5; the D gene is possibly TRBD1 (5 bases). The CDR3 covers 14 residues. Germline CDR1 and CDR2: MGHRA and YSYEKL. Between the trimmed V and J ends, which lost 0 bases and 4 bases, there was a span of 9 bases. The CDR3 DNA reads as TGCGCCAGCAGCCAAGATAATAGGGGAGAGACCCAGTACTTC. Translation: CASSQDNRGETQYF.

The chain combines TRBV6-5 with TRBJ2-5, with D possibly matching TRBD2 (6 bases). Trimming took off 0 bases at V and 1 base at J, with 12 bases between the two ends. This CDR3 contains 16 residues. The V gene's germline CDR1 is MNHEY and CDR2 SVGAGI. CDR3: CASSYSWRAVQETQYF. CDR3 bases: TGTGCCAGCAGTTACTCGTGGAGGGCTGTCCAAGAGACCCAGTACTTC.

DNA for the CDR3: TGTGCCAGCATTTATTCTTCTACGGGGAAGAGGACTGAAGCTTTCTTT. Translating it yields CASIYSSTGKRTEAFF. The V and J genes are TRBV21-1 and TRBJ1-1. TRBV21-1 is designated a pseudogene. This CDR3 region has 16 residues.